This TCR beta chain was found in a study of blood T cell repertoires in COVID-19. Study-wide background: COVID-19 samples collected from the United States, Italy and Spain covered acute and convalescent phases. T cells, B-cell-depleted T cells, or PBMCs provided the cDNA or gDNA that served as material.

Authors' data handling: Using reference gene primer amplification, nucleated cell counts were estimated. Clones were sequenced by immunoSEQ multiplex PCR, and TCRdb holds only the in-frame ones, with some missing. V and J calls and clone size come straight from that table; D and trimming were deduced from the DNA. The sample includes roughly 70,000 clones, just under 90% seen only once; the top ten take roughly 6.2%. Germline CDR1 is MDHEN and CDR2 is SYDVKM. This CDR3 is built from 12 residues. The V end was cut by 2 bases, the J end by 3 bases, with 5 bases between. The sequenced material came from peripheral blood. V usage is TRBV28 and J usage is TRBJ2-7; D unresolved. This sequence originates from a woman aged 80 or over with active COVID-19. CDR3 sequence reads: CASSLRDYEQYF. DNA for the CDR3: TGTGCCAGCAGTTTACGAGACTACGAGCAGTACTTC.